This T cell receptor beta chain was obtained from a study of CXCR3-negative and CXCR3-positive naive CD8 T cells. Turning to the study itself: Across all libraries, TRB reads numbered roughly 140 million, with about 1.5 +/- 0.3 million in each library.

UMI-labeled 5' RACE TRB cDNA libraries were prepared from the cells. Reprocessing the 5' RACE reads, TCRdb reports a single entry for every CDR3 protein and omits DNA. This sample's clone table lists about 150,000 distinct CDR3 sequences. Study-wide results and limits: Researchers report CXCR3 expression partially decreased after cryopreservation, with fresh PBMCs used in most assays. Naive cells positive for CXCR3 carried more hydrophobic TRB CDR3s than CXCR3-negative ones. Naive CXCR3-positive and CXCR3-negative cells shared similar TRBV-TRBJ usage, unlike memory cells.

The CDR3 has 14 residues. Germline V lookup: CDR1 SGHTS, CDR2 YDEGEE. Within the CD8+ T cell compartment, naive cells were CD45RO-CCR7+CD27+CD95-. Note on this clonotype: The antigen remains unidentified.

The sample comprised naive CXCR3+ CD8+ T cells from blood. As for subset: CD45RO-CCR7+CD27+CD95- naive CD8+ T cells expressing CXCR3 (TNR3+). The chain joins TRBV5-8 to TRBJ2-7. This clonotype was obtained from a human donor in good health. Some clones in this sample may be carry-over from other donors' samples. The CDR3 protein is CASSSPLRTYEQYF.